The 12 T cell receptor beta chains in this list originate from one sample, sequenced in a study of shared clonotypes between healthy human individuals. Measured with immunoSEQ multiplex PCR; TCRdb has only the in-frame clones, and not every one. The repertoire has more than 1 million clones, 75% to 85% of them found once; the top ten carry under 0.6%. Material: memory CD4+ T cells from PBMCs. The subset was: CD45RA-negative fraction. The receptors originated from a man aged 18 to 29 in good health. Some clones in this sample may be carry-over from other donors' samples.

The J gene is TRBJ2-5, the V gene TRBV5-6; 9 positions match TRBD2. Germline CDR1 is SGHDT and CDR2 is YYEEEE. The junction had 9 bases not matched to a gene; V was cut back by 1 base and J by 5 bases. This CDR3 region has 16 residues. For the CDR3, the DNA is TGTGCCAGCAGCTTGCTTGGGCTAGCGGGACGGGAGACCCAGTACTTC. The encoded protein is CASSLLGLAGRETQYF.

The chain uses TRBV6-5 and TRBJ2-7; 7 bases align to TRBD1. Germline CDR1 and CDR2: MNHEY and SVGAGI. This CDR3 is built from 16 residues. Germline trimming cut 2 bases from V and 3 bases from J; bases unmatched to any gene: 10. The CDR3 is CASSYTRQGFFYEQYF. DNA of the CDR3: TGTGCCAGCAGTTACACTAGACAGGGCTTTTTCTACGAGCAGTACTTC.

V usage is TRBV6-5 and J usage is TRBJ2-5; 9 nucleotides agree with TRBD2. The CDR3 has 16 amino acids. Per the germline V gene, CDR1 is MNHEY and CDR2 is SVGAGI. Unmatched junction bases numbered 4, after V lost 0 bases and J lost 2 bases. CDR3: CASSYSPSGDQETQYF. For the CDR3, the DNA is TGTGCCAGCAGTTACTCACCTAGCGGGGATCAAGAGACCCAGTACTTC.

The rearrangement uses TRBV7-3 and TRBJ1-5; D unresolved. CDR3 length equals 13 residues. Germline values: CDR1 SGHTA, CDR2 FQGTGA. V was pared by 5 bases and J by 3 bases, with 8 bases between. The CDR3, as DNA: TGTGCCAGCAGCGAAGGAAACAATCAGCCCCAGCATTTT. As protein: CASSEGNNQPQHF.

Here the CDR3 DNA reads TGTGCCAGCAACCCGGACAGGGGTTATGGCTACACCTTC. It is translated as CASNPDRGYGYTF. This chain connects TRBV11-2 to TRBJ1-2; 9 nucleotides align to TRBD1. Germline V gene lookup returns CDR1 SGHAT and CDR2 FQNNGV. V gave up 7 bases and J gave up 5 bases; unmatched junction bases: 5. The CDR3 sequence is 13 residues long. The full variable domain, completed using reference TRBV11-2 and TRBJ1-2, is EAGVAQSPRYKIIEKRQSVAFWCNPISGHATLYWYQQILGQGPKLLIQFQNNGVVDDSQLPKDRFSAERLKGVDSTLKIQPAKLEDSAVYLCASNPDRGYGYTFGSGTRLTVV.

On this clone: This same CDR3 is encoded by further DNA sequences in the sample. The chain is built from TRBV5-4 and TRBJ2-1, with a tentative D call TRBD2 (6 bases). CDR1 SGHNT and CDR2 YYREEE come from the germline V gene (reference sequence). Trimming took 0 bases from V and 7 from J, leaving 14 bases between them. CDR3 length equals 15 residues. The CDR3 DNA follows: TGTGCCAGCAGCTTGGTAACGGGAGTAGGAAATGAGCAGTTCTTC. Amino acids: CASSLVTGVGNEQFF.

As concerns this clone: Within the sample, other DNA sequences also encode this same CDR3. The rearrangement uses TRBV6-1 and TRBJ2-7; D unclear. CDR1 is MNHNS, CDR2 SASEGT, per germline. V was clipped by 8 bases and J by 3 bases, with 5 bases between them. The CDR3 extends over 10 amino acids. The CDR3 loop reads CASGYYEQYF. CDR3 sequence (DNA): TGTGCCAGCGGTTACTACGAGCAGTACTTC.

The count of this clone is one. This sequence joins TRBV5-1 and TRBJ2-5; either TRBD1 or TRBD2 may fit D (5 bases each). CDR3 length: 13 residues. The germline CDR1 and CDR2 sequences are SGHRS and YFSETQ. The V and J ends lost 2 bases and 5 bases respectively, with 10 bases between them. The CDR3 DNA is TGCGCCAGCAGCTTCATGAGGGGCGAGACCCAGTACTTC. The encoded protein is CASSFMRGETQYF.

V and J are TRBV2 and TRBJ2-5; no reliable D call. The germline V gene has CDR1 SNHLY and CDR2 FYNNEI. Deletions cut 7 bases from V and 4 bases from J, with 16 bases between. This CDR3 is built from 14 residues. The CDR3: CASMPQRSGETQYF. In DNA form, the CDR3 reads TGTGCCAGCATGCCACAGAGGAGTGGAGAGACCCAGTACTTC.

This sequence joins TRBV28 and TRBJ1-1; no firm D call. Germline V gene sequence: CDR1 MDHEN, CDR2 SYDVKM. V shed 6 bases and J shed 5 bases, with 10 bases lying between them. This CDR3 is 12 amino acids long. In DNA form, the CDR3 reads TGTGCCAGCAGATTAAGAGGGACTGAAGCTTTCTTT. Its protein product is CASRLRGTEAFF.

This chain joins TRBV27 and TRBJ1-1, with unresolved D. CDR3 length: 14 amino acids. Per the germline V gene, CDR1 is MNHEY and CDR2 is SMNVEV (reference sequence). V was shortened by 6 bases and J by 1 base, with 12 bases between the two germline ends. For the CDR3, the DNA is TGTGCCAGCAGGATCTCCCGGGGGAACACTGAAGCTTTCTTT. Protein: CASRISRGNTEAFF.

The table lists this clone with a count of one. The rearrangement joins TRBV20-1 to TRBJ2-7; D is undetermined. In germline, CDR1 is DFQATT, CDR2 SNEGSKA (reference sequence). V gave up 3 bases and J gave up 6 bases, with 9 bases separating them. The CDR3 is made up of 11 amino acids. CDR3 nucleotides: TGCAGTGCTAGCGGGCCGTTCGAGCAGTACTTC. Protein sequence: CSASGPFEQYF.